This is a list of T cell receptor beta chains from one sample in a study of response to subunit inactivated influenza vaccine. In TCRdb, the RT-PCR reads were re-called with MiXCR into one record per CDR3 protein. The sample comprises 800,000 to 1,000,000 distinct CDR3 sequences, 21% of which are singletons, and 10% rests with the top ten. The sample consisted of PBMCs from blood, taken 5 days after vaccination. The receptors were sampled from a man aged 50 or older who received an inactivated influenza vaccine. Both conserved end residues are trimmed from each CDR3. A D gene is named only where the DNA matches it firmly.

d_call,j_call,v_call,cdr3_aa
TRBD2,TRBJ2-1,TRBV7-6,ASSLLAEGGYEQF
.,TRBJ2-1,TRBV27,ASRQSYFSGSSYNEQF
.,TRBJ2-3,TRBV20-1,SESLALSTDTQY
.,TRBJ2-7,TRBV7-2,ASSLVDTSYEQY
TRBD1,TRBJ2-7,TRBV18,ASSPKGTATYEQY
TRBD2,TRBJ2-7,TRBV29-1,SVPGLADDQY
TRBD1,TRBJ1-1,TRBV20-1,SARDIPPTGYTEAF
.,TRBJ1-3,TRBV12-3/TRBV12-4,ASSLPGRPEGNTIY
.,TRBJ1-5,TRBV18,ASSPLPTQPQH
.,TRBJ2-7,TRBV5-6,ASSSPGTEYWEQY
TRBD2,TRBJ2-1,TRBV6-2/TRBV6-3,ASTKGLPNEQF
TRBD2,TRBJ2-1,TRBV7-2,ASIPSGRNEQF
.,TRBJ2-1,TRBV6-7,ASSYLRSLEQF
.,TRBJ2-2,TRBV7-8,ASSLAGRINTGELF
TRBD1,TRBJ2-3,TRBV10-3,AIGTGGPDTQY
.,TRBJ2-3,TRBV10-3,AISEDRSGTDTQY
.,TRBJ2-3,TRBV6-5,ASSYSSSTDTQY
.,TRBJ1-2,TRBV6-5,ATRGPYGYT
.,TRBJ1-1,TRBV2,ASSDREVTEAF
.,TRBJ2-7,TRBV7-9,ASSLAVGWYEQY
TRBD2,TRBJ2-1,TRBV7-6,ASSLEGGGSSYNEQF
.,TRBJ2-7,TRBV7-2,ASSTDRFYEQY
.,TRBJ2-7,TRBV20-1,SARIRGYEQY
.,TRBJ1-2,TRBV6-4,ASSDGGLGYGYT
.,TRBJ2-1,TRBV18,ASSPRIGEQF
TRBD2,TRBJ2-7,TRBV12-3/TRBV12-4,ASSRLAGEQY
TRBD2,TRBJ2-7,TRBV12-3/TRBV12-4,ASSFISGGGVQY
.,TRBJ2-7,TRBV20-1,SAGAYEQY
TRBD1,TRBJ2-2,TRBV27,ASSLFRGQGGELF
.,TRBJ2-3,TRBV5-6,ASADGSTDTQY
TRBD1,TRBJ2-7,TRBV12-3/TRBV12-4,ASSSQGLPLSEQY
TRBD2,TRBJ2-5,TRBV15,ATSRDRLAGMQETQY
TRBD2,TRBJ2-3,TRBV11-2,ASRSIREEEGSTDTQY
.,TRBJ2-7,TRBV6-5,ASSYAAGGGGHYEQY
.,TRBJ2-3,TRBV7-9,ASSLVVASTDTQY
.,TRBJ2-7,TRBV5-6,ASRETASYEQY
.,TRBJ2-7,TRBV12-3/TRBV12-4,ASSSGLGLEQY
.,TRBJ2-1,TRBV3-1,ASSHRGRQSYNEQF
TRBD2,TRBJ2-2,TRBV12-3/TRBV12-4,ASSFVAGGRERELF
TRBD2,TRBJ2-3,TRBV7-8,ASSLNWAGGTDTQY
TRBD2,TRBJ2-1,TRBV20-1,SAFDAGERNEQF
TRBD2,TRBJ2-1,TRBV29-1,SVVPRGLGFNEQF
TRBD2,TRBJ2-5,TRBV12-3/TRBV12-4,ASKSREEETQY
TRBD2,TRBJ2-7,TRBV7-2,ASSWRTSGTEQY
TRBD1,TRBJ1-1,TRBV20-1,SARGGTGDTEAF
TRBD1,TRBJ1-4,TRBV7-9,ASSLRDSPNEKLF
TRBD2,TRBJ2-7,TRBV28,ASSRIPGTSGRANEQY
.,TRBJ2-3,TRBV12-3/TRBV12-4,ASSEWGTDTQY
TRBD2,TRBJ2-7,TRBV9,ASSPGFGLAGDEQY
.,TRBJ2-7,TRBV11-2,ASSSAGTASGEQY
TRBD1,TRBJ1-5,TRBV6-2/TRBV6-3,ASSSGTGSQPQH
.,TRBJ2-1,TRBV5-1,ASSLKAGGNEQF
.,TRBJ2-3,TRBV29-1,SVDERGLTDTLY
TRBD2,TRBJ2-5,TRBV20-1,SAFWTSGKETQY